A selection of T cell receptor beta chains follows, all from one sample in a study of OX40 agonist ivuxolimab in advanced cancers. Sequencing was performed with immunoSEQ multiplex PCR; in TCRdb, only in-frame clones are kept and a portion is missing. The data show about 33,000 clones, 80% to 90% seen once. Material: CD4+ or CD8+ T cells sorted from blood, obtained in a trial of the OX40 agonist ivuxolimab. These receptors all come from an adult with an advanced solid tumor such as melanoma, head and neck, liver or kidney cancer. CDR3s include the opening cysteine and the closing phenylalanine or tryptophan. Some rows have no size entry. The others give once, few or many, or a class for an expanded clone.

- | TRBJ2-7 | TRBV9 | CASSVDPRGEQYF
- | TRBJ2-7 | TRBV28 | CASSESLGQLGAEQYF
- | TRBJ2-7 | TRBV30 | CAWRRGLSYEQYF
- | TRBJ1-2 | TRBV7-3 | CASSDTGTGFSRGYTF
- | TRBJ1-2 | TRBV6-1 | CASSEVESGGLNGYTF
- | TRBJ1-3 | TRBV18 | CASSPLGRTLGNTIYF
- | TRBJ2-1 | TRBV19 | CASSIKGQYYNEQFF
- | TRBJ1-5 | TRBV7-8 | CASSRGGLSNQPQHF
few | TRBJ1-4 | TRBV6-1 | CAGHRTTNEKLFF
- | TRBJ2-1 | TRBV7-2 | CASSLVNEQFF
- | TRBJ2-1 | TRBV9 | CASSSSPYNEQFF
- | TRBJ2-1 | TRBV2 | CAISDQSGRYNEQFF
- | TRBJ2-7 | TRBV2 | CAGLDPDSYEQYF
few | TRBJ1-1 | TRBV6-1 | CASGGQGEAFF